One sample yielded the 24 T cell receptor beta chains listed below, sequenced in a study of glioma-infiltrating T cells. TCR alpha and beta CDR3 regions were amplified from RNA using iRepertoire nested multiplex PCR. Each CDR3 protein is one row after TCRdb ran MiXCR on the multiplex PCR reads. The sample comprises around 100,000 distinct CDR3 sequences, less than 30% of which are singletons, and 44% rests with the top ten. The sequenced sample consisted of glioma tissue, nonneoplastic brain tissue, or PBMCs (not recorded which). Source of these receptors: a human donor with low-grade glioma or glioblastoma, undergoing nonglioma brain surgery, or in good health (not recorded which).

This clonotype was counted many times. The chain joins TRBV28 to TRBJ2-5; D is uncertain. Trimming pared 10 bases from V and 7 bases from J, leaving 10 bases between. The CDR3 is 10 amino acids. Germline V gives CDR1 MDHEN, CDR2 SYDVKM. CDR3: CATLKGTQYF. DNA of the CDR3: TGTGCCACCTTAAAAGGGACCCAGTACTTC.

The chain is built from TRBV7-9 and TRBJ1-4; D gene unclear. CDR3 length equals 15 residues. Germline V gene lookup returns CDR1 SEHNR and CDR2 FQNEAQ (reference sequence). The ends were cut back, 3 bases at V and 5 bases at J, with 13 bases in the middle. CDR3 sequence: CASSFSSVRNEKLFF. DNA for the CDR3: TGTGCCAGCAGCTTCTCATCGGTGAGAAATGAAAAACTGTTTTTT.

This clonotype has a single count. A much larger clone is a single base away; this may be a read error. The chain joins TRBV6-1 to TRBJ1-3; D is possibly TRBD1 (6 bases). The germline V gene encodes CDR1 MNHNS and CDR2 SASEGT. The CDR3 has 11 residues. CDR3 in DNA: TGTGCCTGCACCAAAGGGGGTCCGGCGGATTTT. It codes for CACTKGGPADF.

A word on this clonotype: This clone may be a read error of a much larger clone one base away. The chain has TRBV28 and TRBJ1-5; a possible D gene is TRBD1 (6 bases). This CDR3 is 16 amino acids long. Germline CDR1 reads MDHEN; CDR2 reads SYDVKM. CDR3 in amino acids: CASSGHGQPGNRPQHF. In DNA form, the CDR3 reads TGTGCCAGCAGTGGCCATGGACAGCCCGGGAATCGGCCCCAGCATTTT.

About this clonotype itself: A much more abundant neighbour one base away suggests this may be a read error. As the CDR3 is not closed by the conserved phenylalanine or tryptophan, this likely results from a read error. CDR3 DNA sequence: TGCAGTGCTCGAGCCAGCGGGGGCGTGGACGAGCAGTACCTC. Protein product: CSARASGGVDEQYL. The gene calls are TRBV20-1 and TRBJ2-1; 8 bases are a match to TRBD2. The closer fit of TRBJ2-7 to the DNA end suggests the J call may be wrong. The germline V gene encodes CDR1 DFQATT and CDR2 SNEGSKA (reference sequence). The CDR3 sequence is 14 residues long.

Points on this clonotype: It may be a read error: a sequence one base away is much more abundant. The chain uses TRBV27 and TRBJ2-1; 10 bases are a match to TRBD2. Germline values: CDR1 MNHEY, CDR2 SMNVEV (reference sequence). The CDR3 runs 16 residues. V gave up 6 bases and J gave up 13 bases; unmatched junction bases: 18. CDR3 sequence: CASSPPSGGGQETQFF. The DNA of the CDR3 is TGTGCCAGCAGCCCCCCTAGCGGGGGAGGGCAAGAGACCCAGTTCTTC.

This chain links TRBV6-2 or TRBV6-3 with TRBJ2-5; D unclear. The germline V gene has CDR1 MNHEY and CDR2 SVGEGT. The CDR3 extends over 12 amino acids. V lost 8 bases to trimming and J lost 13 bases, with 20 bases between them. The CDR3: CASHPGSEPPYF. The CDR3 DNA sequence: TGTGCCAGCCACCCCGGCTCGGAGCCCCCGTACTTC.

This clonotype was counted a few times. The chain uses TRBV29-1 and TRBJ2-6, with D perhaps assigned TRBD1 or TRBD2 (5 bases each). Between the trimmed V and J ends, which lost 3 bases and 6 bases, there was a span of 9 bases. This CDR3 has 13 residues. CDR1 is SQVTM, CDR2 ANQGSEA, per germline. CDR3 protein: CSVEAGAANVLTF. The CDR3 coding sequence is TGCAGCGTTGAGGCCGGGGCGGCCAACGTCCTGACTTTC.

Remarks on this clonotype: This may stem from a read error, because a much larger clone lies one nucleotide away. CDR3 DNA sequence: TGTGCCAGCAGATTAGGGGACAGGCTCAATCAGCCCCAGCATTTT. It translates to CASRLGDRLNQPQHF. J is TRBJ1-5 and V is TRBV7-2; TRBD1 matches at 8 bases. Germline CDR1 SGHTA, CDR2 FQGNSA. The CDR3 has 15 residues.

This clonotype is deemed medium-sized. The chain recombines TRBV4-3 with TRBJ2-7, with a possible D match to TRBD1 (7 bases). Germline CDR1 is LGHNA and CDR2 is YSLEER. The ends were cut back, 0 bases at V and 12 bases at J, with 15 bases in the middle. The CDR3 loop spans 13 amino acids. CDR3 protein: CASSQDRGVFVYF. In DNA form, the CDR3 reads TGCGCCAGCAGCCAAGACAGGGGGGTTTTTGTGTACTTC.

Note on this clonotype: The junction departs from the called germline gene at one end, perhaps through a read error. The chain uses TRBV4-2 and TRBJ1-1; no reliable D call. CDR3 length equals 14 residues. Germline loops: CDR1 LGHNA, CDR2 YNFKEQ. The CDR3: CASSQDLLNNEAFF. CDR3 nucleotides: TGTGCCAGCAGCCAAGATCTATTGAACAATGAAGCTTTCTTT.

Comment on this clonotype: A read error may be the cause here, since a much bigger clone is one base away. The chain links TRBV20-1 to TRBJ1-5, with TRBD1 identical over 7 bases. This CDR3 contains 16 residues. Germline CDR1 and CDR2: DFQATT and SNEGSKA (reference sequence). CDR3 in amino acids: CSVREGGRGSHQPQHF. CDR3 nucleotide sequence: TGCAGTGTTAGAGAGGGGGGCAGGGGGAGTCATCAGCCCCAGCATTTT.

The chain combines TRBV2 with TRBJ2-1, with no clear D. CDR1 is SNHLY, CDR2 FYNNEI, per germline. The CDR3 runs to 11 residues. Trimming removed 5 bases from V and 7 bases from J, with 6 bases in between. The CDR3 reads CASSPRNEQFF. CDR3 nucleotide sequence: TGTGCCAGCAGTCCCAGAAATGAGCAGTTCTTC.

The V and J genes are TRBV3-1 and TRBJ2-7; D remains ambiguous. This CDR3 is built from 14 residues. Trimming left V 1 base short and J 7 bases short, with 14 bases between. The V gene's germline CDR1 is LGHDT and CDR2 YNNKEL (reference sequence). CDR3 in amino acids: CASSQGLPAWEQYF. The CDR3 DNA follows: TGTGCCAGCAGCCAAGGACTGCCGGCCTGGGAGCAGTACTTC.

Turning to this clonotype: One end of the junction does not line up with germline, which may come from a read error. This chain connects TRBV27 to TRBJ1-4; D gene ambiguous. CDR1 and CDR2 from the germline V gene are MNHEY and SMNVEV (reference sequence). The CDR3 totals 12 residues. The DNA for the CDR3 is TGTGCCAACAGTTCAAAGGGTAAAAAACTGTTTTTT. Its translation is CANSSKGKKLFF.

On this clonotype itself: A read error may be the cause here, since a much bigger clone is one base away. The chain carries TRBV6-1 and TRBJ2-3; 8 nucleotides align to TRBD2. Germline V lookup: CDR1 MNHNS, CDR2 SASEGT. The CDR3 has 15 residues. This chain's CDR3 is CARSKRGPSTDTQYF. The CDR3 coding sequence is TGTGCCCGCAGCAAGCGGGGGCCTAGCACAGATACGCAGTATTTT.

Notes on this clonotype: A much larger clone differs from this one at a single base, so this may be a read error. J is TRBJ1-1 and V is TRBV4-3, with 7 bases aligning to TRBD1. The CDR3 is 16 amino acids. The trim removed 3 bases at V and 6 bases at J, leaving 13 bases unmatched. Germline CDR1 LGHNA, CDR2 YSLEER. CDR3 residues: CASSHPDGKGASEAFF. In DNA, the CDR3 is TGCGCCAGCAGCCATCCGGACGGAAAGGGGGCCTCTGAAGCTTTCTTT.

This clonotype has a count of ten or more. The genes are TRBV2 and TRBJ1-1; 7 bases are a match to TRBD1. The V and J ends lost 2 bases and 3 bases, in that order; junction bases with no gene match: 12. CDR1 SNHLY and CDR2 FYNNEI come from the germline V gene. The CDR3 has 17 residues. The CDR3 spells CASSEQGTAYFHTEAFF. The DNA for the CDR3 is TGTGCCAGCAGTGAACAGGGGACAGCCTATTTCCACACTGAAGCTTTCTTT.

The chain recombines TRBV20-1 with TRBJ2-2, with D perhaps assigned TRBD1 or TRBD2 (5 bases each). Germline loops: CDR1 DFQATT, CDR2 SNEGSKA (reference sequence). This CDR3 is built from 18 residues. Trimming left V 2 bases short and J 5 bases short, with 24 bases between. The CDR3 DNA follows: TGCAGTGCTAGATCATCCAAGACTATGGGGGACCAAACCGGGGAGCTGTTTTTT. Translated, it gives CSARSSKTMGDQTGELFF.

The J gene is TRBJ2-1, the V gene TRBV7-3, with D possibly TRBD2 on 5 matching bases. The germline CDR1 and CDR2 sequences are SGHTA and FQGTGA. The CDR3 is 14 amino acids. V was trimmed by 5 bases and J by 4 bases, leaving 12 bases between them. The CDR3 here is CASSGVGSYNEQFF. In nucleotides, the CDR3 is TGTGCCAGCAGCGGGGTGGGGAGTTACAATGAGCAGTTCTTC.

Comments on this clonotype: This clone may be a read error of a much larger clone one base away. V gene TRBV6-6 combines with J gene TRBJ2-5, with a possible D match to TRBD2 (5 bases). Per the germline V gene, CDR1 is MNHNY and CDR2 is SVGAGI (reference sequence). V was trimmed by 0 bases and J by 8 bases, leaving 10 bases between them. The CDR3 extends over 13 amino acids. CDR3 nucleotides: TGTGCCAGCAGTTACTCAAGGGAGAGAACCCAGTACTTC. Translating it yields CASSYSRERTQYF.

This clonotype was seen at least ten times. This rearrangement joins TRBV20-1 to TRBJ1-1; D might be TRBD1 (5 bases). The CDR3 has 15 amino acids. CDR1 is DFQATT and CDR2 is SNEGSKA in the germline V gene (reference sequence). V was cut by 4 bases and J by 6 bases, with 21 bases left in between. CDR3 in amino acids: CSAIPTAPLGAEAFF. DNA of the CDR3: TGCAGTGCTATACCGACAGCCCCTCTCGGAGCTGAAGCTTTCTTT.

This clonotype was detected only a few times. The V and J genes are TRBV19 and TRBJ2-2, with a weak D call TRBD2 (5 bases). The CDR3 has 14 amino acids. V was shortened by 7 bases and J by 5 bases, with 14 bases between the two germline ends. The V gene's germline CDR1 is LNHDA and CDR2 SQIVND (reference sequence). The CDR3: CASNPSPGTGELFF. The CDR3 bases are TGTGCCAGTAACCCCTCCCCGGGGACCGGGGAGCTGTTTTTT.

This clonotype was seen at least ten times. J is TRBJ1-1 and V is TRBV7-9, with D possibly being TRBD1 (6 bases). The V end lost 4 bases, the J end lost 2 bases, and 11 bases lay between the germline ends. Per germline, CDR1 SEHNR and CDR2 FQNEAQ (reference sequence). The CDR3 extends over 14 amino acids. CDR3 nucleotides: TGTGCCAGCAGCTCCCAGGGGAGAAACACTGAAGCTTTCTTT. It encodes CASSSQGRNTEAFF.